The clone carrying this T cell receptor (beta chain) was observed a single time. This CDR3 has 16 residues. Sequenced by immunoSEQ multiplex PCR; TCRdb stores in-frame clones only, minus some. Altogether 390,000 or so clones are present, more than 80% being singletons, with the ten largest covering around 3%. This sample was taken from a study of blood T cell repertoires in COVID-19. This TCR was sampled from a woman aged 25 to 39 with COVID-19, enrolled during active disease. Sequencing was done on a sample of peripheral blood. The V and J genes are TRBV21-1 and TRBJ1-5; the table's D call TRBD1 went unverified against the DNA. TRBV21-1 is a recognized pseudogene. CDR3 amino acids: CASSLIGRGGNQPQHF. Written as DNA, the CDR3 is TGTGCCAGCAGCCTAATCGGCAGGGGGGGCAATCAGCCCCAGCATTTT.